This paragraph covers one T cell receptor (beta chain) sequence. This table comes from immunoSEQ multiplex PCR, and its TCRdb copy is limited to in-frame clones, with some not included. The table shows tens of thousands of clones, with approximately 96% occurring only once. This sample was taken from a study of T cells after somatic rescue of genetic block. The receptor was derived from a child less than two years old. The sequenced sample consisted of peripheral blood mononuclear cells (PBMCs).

CDR3 coding DNA: TGCGCCAGCAGCCTGGGACTAGCGGGAGGGCCGGGCAATGAGCAGTTCTTC. This gives the protein CASSLGLAGGPGNEQFF. The chain carries TRBV4-3 and TRBJ2-1, with 16 bases aligning to TRBD2. The CDR3 runs 17 residues. CDR1 is LGHNA, CDR2 YSLEER, per germline. Trimming cost V 4 bases and J 6 bases; bases outside gene matches: 6.